The clone carrying this TCR beta chain occurred many times. What it binds is unknown. This entry is derived from a study of T-cell reconstitution after alpha-beta-depleted transplantation in children. Findings and limits, study-wide: Most T-cell counts and diversity one year after the transplant came from T cells that were newly produced. Approximately two months post-transplant, alpha-beta T cells reportedly originated from several hundred expanded graft clones.

Unique molecular identifiers were incorporated when the TCRbeta library was constructed. A single record per CDR3 protein comes from TCRdb applying MiXCR to the PCR reads. The table lists over 45,000 distinct CDR3 sequences, around 5.9% of them singletons. V was shortened by 5 bases and J by 13 bases, with 11 bases between the two germline ends. The CDR3 length is 11 residues. Looked up from germline, CDR1 is SGHTA and CDR2 is FQGNSA. The genes are TRBV7-2 and TRBJ2-2; D uncertain. The sample here was PBMCs, mostly from graft donor cells, taken 60 days after TCRalphabeta/CD19-depleted stem cell transplant. This sequence was found in a female patient aged 2-10 years who had a stem cell transplant for aplastic anemia, so the T cells may come from the graft donor. Here the CDR3 DNA reads TGTGCCAGCAGCGGCGGTAATGGGCTGTTTTTT. This translates into CASSGGNGLFF.